These 29 T cell receptor beta chains originate from one sample sequenced in a study of T-cell memory formation after mild COVID-19. From the 5' RACE reads, TCRdb called clonotypes with MiXCR, one entry per CDR3 protein. The repertoire holds 350,000 or so distinct CDR3 sequences, around a fifth seen once, with 20% to 25% in the top ten. The sample comprised PBMCs or a T cell subset sorted from them (not recorded which). Source of these receptors: a man between 18 and 35 years old who had mild COVID-19 (a few samples of this study predate the infection). Cell type and time point are not known.

The chain recombines TRBV5-1 with TRBJ2-3, with TRBD2 matching over 11 bases. The CDR3 spans 18 residues. Germline CDR1 SGHRS, CDR2 YFSETQ. V trimming: 0 bases; J trimming: 5 bases; junction bases outside the gene matches: 11. CDR3 residues: CASSLGSLAGGSGDTQYF. The CDR3 coding sequence is TGCGCCAGCAGCTTGGGCTCCCTAGCGGGGGGCTCAGGAGATACGCAGTATTTT.

Worth noting for this clonotype: The junction and the germline gene differ at one end; a read error may be behind it. V gene TRBV6-5 combines with J gene TRBJ1-2, with a tentative D call TRBD1 (5 bases). The CDR3 contains 13 residues. CDR1 is MNHEY, CDR2 SVGAGI, per germline. CDR3 nucleotides: TGTGCCAGCAGTTTGGGACCCCTGTTCGGCTTCACCTTC. Amino acid sequence: CASSLGPLFGFTF.

The chain joins TRBV12-3 or TRBV12-4 to TRBJ2-1; the match to TRBD2 covers 15 bases. V lost 5 bases and J lost 6; bases outside the gene matches: 11. CDR3 size: 18 residues. CDR3 in amino acids: CASSPLGLAGGPGNEQFF. As DNA, the CDR3 is TGTGCCAGCAGTCCTTTGGGACTAGCGGGGGGTCCCGGCAATGAGCAGTTCTTC.

This clonotype was seen only once. This sequence joins TRBV7-9 and TRBJ2-5, with D possibly TRBD2 on 6 matching bases. The CDR3 runs to 15 residues. The V and J ends lost 4 bases and 6 bases respectively, with 18 bases between them. CDR1 and CDR2 from the germline V gene are SEHNR and FQNEAQ (reference sequence). The CDR3 spells CASSSGGGVGKTQYF. The CDR3 DNA reads as TGTGCCAGCAGCTCCGGAGGAGGGGTTGGTAAGACCCAGTACTTC.

This clonotype has just a few counts. V and J are TRBV4-1 and TRBJ2-1; D possibly corresponds to TRBD2 (7 bases). The CDR3 covers 16 residues. Germline V CDR1 and CDR2: MGHRA, YSYEKL. Deletions cut 7 bases from V and 8 bases from J, with 24 bases between. The CDR3 reads CASMISPGGSGDEQFF. The CDR3 DNA reads as TGCGCCAGCATGATCTCCCCGGGGGGCTCGGGGGATGAGCAGTTCTTC.

The genes are TRBV2 and TRBJ2-3; 7 bases are shared with TRBD2. This CDR3 comprises 15 residues. Trimming took 7 bases from V and 0 from J; bases not matched to a gene: 7. Germline CDR1 reads SNHLY; CDR2 reads FYNNEI. The chain's CDR3 is CASISSGSSTDTQYF. In DNA, the CDR3 is TGTGCCAGCATAAGTAGCGGGTCTAGCACAGATACGCAGTATTTT.

This clonotype was found a few times. The chain links TRBV30 to TRBJ1-5, with D unclear. The CDR3 is 12 residues long. Germline assignment: CDR1 GTSNPN and CDR2 SVGIG (reference sequence). V was pared by 0 bases and J by 4 bases, with 4 bases between. DNA for the CDR3: TGTGCCTGGAGTGTGCCAAATCAGCCCCAGCATTTT. Translating gives CAWSVPNQPQHF. The full variable domain, rest sourced from reference TRBV30 and TRBJ1-5, is SQTIHQWPATLVQPVGSPLSLECTVEGTSNPNLYWYRQAAGRGLQLLFYSVGIGQISSEVPQNLSASRPQDRQFILSSKKLLLSDSGFYLCAWSVPNQPQHFGDGTRLSIL.

The V call is TRBV7-2, the J call TRBJ1-2; a weak D match, TRBD1 (6 bases). Trimming pared 2 bases from V and 1 base from J, leaving 11 bases between. The CDR3 totals 15 residues. Germline V gene lookup returns CDR1 SGHTA and CDR2 FQGNSA. The CDR3 reads CASSLMGGSNYGYTF. CDR3 nucleotide sequence: TGTGCCAGCAGCTTAATGGGGGGCAGTAACTATGGCTACACCTTC.

The rearrangement joins TRBV7-9 to TRBJ2-2; D is unclear. The germline V and J ends were trimmed by 1 base and 6 bases, with 9 bases remaining between them. The CDR3 is 14 residues long. CDR1 and CDR2 from the germline V gene are SEHNR and FQNEAQ (reference sequence). The DNA of the CDR3 is TGTGCCAGCAGCTTAGGACAATATCCCGGGGAGCTGTTTTTT. Its translation: CASSLGQYPGELFF.

The chain recombines TRBV29-1 with TRBJ1-3; D unclear. V was cut by 7 bases and J by 4 bases, with 14 bases left in between. The CDR3 extends over 13 amino acids. Germline CDR1 and CDR2: SQVTM and ANQGSEA. In DNA, the CDR3 is TGCAGCGCTGGACCTCAAGCAGGAAACACCATATATTTT. Translation: CSAGPQAGNTIYF.

The chain recombines TRBV20-1 with TRBJ1-1; possibly TRBD1 for D (5 bases). Trimming pared 0 bases from V and 2 bases from J, leaving 13 bases between. CDR1 DFQATT and CDR2 SNEGSKA come from the germline V gene (reference sequence). This CDR3 is built from 15 residues. CDR3 loop: CSARDRRDPNTEAFF. CDR3 nucleotide sequence: TGCAGTGCTAGAGATCGGAGGGACCCAAACACTGAAGCTTTCTTT.

The V call is TRBV3-1, the J call TRBJ2-1; TRBD2 agrees at 15 bases. This CDR3 has 19 amino acids. Germline V gene lookup returns CDR1 LGHDT and CDR2 YNNKEL (reference sequence). With 5 bases clipped from V and 4 bases from J, the junction kept 12 bases outside the gene matches. The chain's CDR3 is CASSASRTSGGAGYNEQFF. The CDR3 nucleotides read TGTGCCAGCAGCGCCAGCCGGACTAGCGGGGGGGCCGGGTACAATGAGCAGTTCTTC.

The chain joins TRBV2 to TRBJ1-4; perhaps TRBD1 as D (5 bases). CDR3 size: 14 residues. CDR1 is SNHLY and CDR2 is FYNNEI in the germline V gene. Trimming took 2 bases from V and 8 from J, leaving 12 bases between them. Here the CDR3 DNA reads TGTGCCAGCAGTGAAAGTTCGGCAGGGGAAAAACTGTTTTTT. Translation: CASSESSAGEKLFF.

This clonotype was counted a few times. The chain is built from TRBV7-7 and TRBJ2-7; no reliable D call. The CDR3 is 16 amino acids. V was pared by 6 bases and J by 6 bases, with 24 bases between. Germline values: CDR1 SSHAT, CDR2 FNYEAQ (reference sequence). CDR3 bases: TGTGCCAGCAGGGAAAAACGCTGGTCAGCAAAGGGCGAGCAGTACTTC. The encoded protein is CASREKRWSAKGEQYF.

This clonotype has at least ten counts. V is TRBV20-1 and J is TRBJ2-3; D gene uncertain. Germline CDR1 DFQATT, CDR2 SNEGSKA (reference sequence). V lost 0 bases and J lost 3, with 7 bases in between. This CDR3 contains 13 residues. CDR3 sequence (DNA): TGCAGTGCTAGAGAATGGGCTACAGATACGCAGTATTTT. It specifies CSAREWATDTQYF.

The genes are TRBV18 and TRBJ2-7, with a possible D match to TRBD1 (5 bases). V shed 6 bases and J shed 6 bases, with 12 bases lying between them. The V gene's germline CDR1 is KGHSH and CDR2 LQKENI. This CDR3 is 12 amino acids long. CDR3 sequence: CASSGTGVEQYV. The CDR3 DNA follows: TGTGCCAGCTCGGGAACAGGCGTCGAGCAGTACGTC.

There are a few counts of this clonotype. V gene TRBV20-1 combines with J gene TRBJ1-6; D remains unclear. This CDR3 region has 12 residues. In germline, CDR1 is DFQATT, CDR2 SNEGSKA (reference sequence). The V end lost 3 bases, the J end lost 7 bases, and 7 bases lay between the germline ends. The CDR3 is CSASPLNSPLHF. The CDR3 DNA reads as TGCAGTGCTAGCCCTTTAAATTCACCCCTCCACTTT.

This clonotype has more than one count but fewer than ten. The gene calls are TRBV7-9 and TRBJ2-5, with 9 nucleotides matching TRBD1. Germline trimming cut 5 bases from V and 1 base from J; bases unmatched to any gene: 5. CDR1 and CDR2 (germline): SEHNR, FQNEAQ (reference sequence). This CDR3 contains 15 residues. The CDR3 spells CASSPRTGAQETQYF. The DNA of the CDR3 is TGTGCCAGCAGCCCGCGGACAGGGGCCCAAGAGACCCAGTACTTC.

At least ten counts were recorded for this clonotype. V gene TRBV6-5 combines with J gene TRBJ1-2; D remains unclear. The germline V gene encodes CDR1 MNHEY and CDR2 SVGAGI. V lost 2 bases and J lost 6, with 10 bases in between. The CDR3 loop spans 13 amino acids. CDR3 in amino acids: CASSYSARDGYTF. CDR3 bases: TGTGCCAGCAGTTACAGTGCACGGGATGGCTACACCTTC.

The chain recombines TRBV15 with TRBJ1-1; unclear D gene. V was clipped by 3 bases and J by 4 bases, with 9 bases between them. From germline, CDR1 is LNHNV and CDR2 YYDKDF (reference sequence). There are 13 residues in the CDR3. The CDR3 bases are TGTGCCACCAGCAGTCTGGTCGGCACTGAAGCTTTCTTT. Translating it yields CATSSLVGTEAFF.

V is TRBV18 and J is TRBJ1-1; the match to TRBD1 covers 11 bases. From germline, CDR1 is KGHSH and CDR2 LQKENI. V lost 0 bases and J lost 4; bases outside the gene matches: 1. This CDR3 is 15 amino acids long. As DNA, the CDR3 is TGTGCCAGCTCACCACCGGGACAGGGGGGCACTGAAGCTTTCTTT. It translates to CASSPPGQGGTEAFF.

A few counts support this clonotype. V gene TRBV5-1 combines with J gene TRBJ2-7; 8 bases fit TRBD1. The CDR3 consists of 14 residues. Germline CDR1 reads SGHRS; CDR2 reads YFSETQ. With 3 bases clipped from V and 2 bases from J, the junction kept 4 bases outside the gene matches. The CDR3 loop reads CASSSGTGAYEQYF. DNA for the CDR3: TGCGCCAGCAGCTCCGGGACAGGAGCCTACGAGCAGTACTTC. The full variable domain, its missing parts supplied by reference TRBV5-1 and TRBJ2-7, is KAGVTQTPRYLIKTRGQQVTLSCSPISGHRSVSWYQQTPGQGLQFLFEYFSETQRNKGNFPGRFSGRQFSNSRSEMNVSTLELGDSALYLCASSSGTGAYEQYFGPGTRLTVT.

This clonotype has just a few counts. The chain has TRBV20-1 and TRBJ2-1; D is possibly TRBD1 or TRBD2 (5 bases each). V was trimmed by 4 bases and J by 9 bases, leaving 10 bases between them. Germline V gene data show CDR1 as DFQATT and CDR2 as SNEGSKA (reference sequence). The CDR3 is made up of 11 amino acids. This CDR3 reads CSATGTVEQFF. The CDR3 DNA sequence: TGCAGTGCTACAGGGACCGTTGAGCAGTTCTTC.

The CDR3 region has the DNA TGCGCCAGCAGCCCGACGGGGCTTAGCAATCAGCCCCAGCATTTT. This sequence encodes CASSPTGLSNQPQHF. This chain uses TRBV4-1 with TRBJ1-5, with D possibly matching TRBD1 (5 bases). Germline V lookup: CDR1 MGHRA, CDR2 YSYEKL. The CDR3 covers 15 residues. V was cut by 4 bases and J by 0 bases, with 10 bases left in between.

The chain carries TRBV27 and TRBJ1-4; 8 bases are a match to TRBD1. The CDR3 sequence is 14 residues long. Germline CDR1 is MNHEY and CDR2 is SMNVEV (reference sequence). J gave up 8 bases and V 5 bases, and 7 bases lay outside the gene matches. CDR3 protein: CASSTRDRNEKLFF. CDR3 DNA sequence: TGTGCCAGCAGTACCCGGGACAGGAACGAAAAACTGTTTTTT. Full variable domain (outside the CDR3, taken from reference TRBV27 and TRBJ1-4): EAQVTQNPRYLITVTGKKLTVTCSQNMNHEYMSWYRQDPGLGLRQIYYSMNVEVTDKGDVPEGYKVSRKEKRNFPLILESPSPNQTSLYFCASSTRDRNEKLFFGSGTQLSVL.

This clonotype was counted between two and nine times. The chain has TRBV20-1 and TRBJ1-2; 10 positions agree with TRBD1. The CDR3 contains 14 residues. Trimming took 6 bases from V and 8 from J; bases not matched to a gene: 12. Germline V gives CDR1 DFQATT, CDR2 SNEGSKA (reference sequence). For the CDR3, the DNA is TGCAGTGCCAGGGGTGGGACAGGGGTAGAAGGCTACACCTTC. The encoded protein is CSARGGTGVEGYTF.

The CDR3 loop reads CASSRWTAPEAFF. The CDR3 nucleotides read TGTGCCAGCAGCCGCTGGACGGCGCCTGAAGCTTTCTTT. The V and J genes are TRBV11-2 and TRBJ1-1; the D is unclear. Trimming removed 5 bases at V and 6 bases at J, with 13 bases between. Germline CDR1 SGHAT, CDR2 FQNNGV. CDR3 length: 13 residues.

This clonotype was found a few times. V usage is TRBV3-1 and J usage is TRBJ1-5; D is unresolved. Trimming removed 2 bases from V and 6 bases from J, with 11 bases in between. Germline V lookup: CDR1 LGHDT, CDR2 YNNKEL (reference sequence). There are 14 residues in the CDR3. The CDR3 DNA follows: TGTGCCAGCAGCCAATCCCGAGGAGGTCAGCCCCAGCATTTT. This sequence encodes CASSQSRGGQPQHF.

The V and J genes are TRBV5-1 and TRBJ2-2, with D hard to call. Germline CDR1 SGHRS, CDR2 YFSETQ. This CDR3 has 12 amino acids. The ends were cut back, 5 bases at V and 2 bases at J, with 4 bases in the middle. CDR3 amino acids: CASRYNTGELFF. DNA of the CDR3: TGCGCCAGCAGATATAACACCGGGGAGCTGTTTTTT.